This TCR beta chain was captured in a study of shared clonotypes between healthy human individuals. The study, taken as a whole, reports: Large sequencing depth failed to make sorted-subset sequencing complete, rarefaction showed. There were few donors, and this limited the genetic and exposure-history diversity represented.

Some clones are missing from TCRdb's copy, which holds only in-frame ones; the method was immunoSEQ multiplex PCR. This repertoire shows 950,000 to 1,100,000 clones, about 75% found once; its top ten account for approximately 1.5%. Donors had no recently reported acute infections or vaccinations and were HIV-negative. Concerning this clone: Its antigen remains unknown.

V was clipped by 1 base and J by 5 bases, with 20 bases between them. The CDR3 runs 17 residues. In germline, CDR1 is LGHNA, CDR2 YSLEER. The receptor was isolated from a man aged 18 to 35 in good health. The J gene is TRBJ2-5, the V gene TRBV4-3, with D possibly TRBD1 on 8 matching bases. Sequencing was done on a sample of memory CD4+ T cells sorted from blood. Sample subset: CD45RA-negative fraction. Written as DNA, the CDR3 is TGCGCCAGCAGCCAAGGAAACGGCAGGGGGCGGGGGGAGACCCAGTACTTC. It yields the protein CASSQGNGRGRGETQYF.